The 2 T cell receptor beta chains presented below share a single source sample, sequenced in a study of shared clonotypes between healthy human individuals. It was CD45RO-negative cells, positively selected for CCR7, that made up naive CD8 cells, with terminally differentiated effector memory CD45RA+ cells excluded. The repertoire was sequenced with immunoSEQ multiplex PCR; TCRdb's copy has only in-frame clones and lacks some. Among hundreds of thousands of clones listed, 90% to 95% were seen once. The specimen was naive CD8+ T cells sorted from blood. These receptors came from a man in his thirties or forties in good health.

The chain has TRBV27 and TRBJ1-1; D may be TRBD1 (5 bases). Deletions cut 2 bases from V and 4 bases from J, with 11 bases between. The CDR3 covers 14 residues. The germline V gene has CDR1 MNHEY and CDR2 SMNVEV (reference sequence). The CDR3 nucleotides are TGTGCCAGCAGTTTAGCAGGGTGGGGCACTGAAGCTTTCTTT. Translation gives CASSLAGWGTEAFF.

Comments on this clone: Other DNA variants within this sample encode the same CDR3. The chain employs TRBV9 and TRBJ2-7; tentative D call: TRBD2 (5 bases). V lost 0 bases and J lost 2, with 6 bases in between. This CDR3 spans 13 amino acids. CDR1 and CDR2 from the germline V gene are SGDLS and YYNGEE. The CDR3 sequence is CASSVDGTYEQYF. The CDR3 nucleotides are TGTGCCAGCAGCGTAGACGGGACCTACGAGCAGTACTTC.